Presented here are 19 T cell receptor beta chains from one specimen sequenced in a study of T cells expressing NK-cell markers. Reprocessing the 5' RACE reads, TCRdb reports a single entry for every CDR3 protein and omits DNA. In total, the table holds 150,000 or so distinct CDR3 sequences. What was sequenced was blood T cells: a sorted CD56 or NKG2C T cell subset, CD4+ or CD8+ T cells, or bulk PBMC T cells (not recorded which). Receptors originate from a woman aged 50 to 65 in good health.

This chain links TRBV21-1 with TRBJ2-6; TCRdb indicates TRBD1, and absent DNA this call remains unverified. TRBV21-1 is designated a pseudogene. This CDR3 spans 19 amino acids. CDR3 sequence: CASRPLGSTDSSGANVLTF.

V gene TRBV29-1 combines with J gene TRBJ2-1; TCRdb indicates TRBD2, and absent DNA this call remains unverified. This CDR3 region has 16 residues. The germline V gene encodes CDR1 SQVTM and CDR2 ANQGSEA. The CDR3 sequence: CSAPRPAGGGGNEQFF.

The chain joins TRBV12-3 or TRBV12-4 to TRBJ2-1; lacking DNA, the TRBD2 call made by TCRdb goes unchecked. CDR3 length equals 15 residues. The CDR3 loop is CASSQIAGGPNEQFF.

This sequence joins TRBV12-3 or TRBV12-4 and TRBJ1-2. The CDR3 contains 14 residues. The chain's CDR3 is CASSLYQNNYGYTF.

V usage is TRBV6-6 and J usage is TRBJ1-1; TCRdb outputs TRBD1, but without DNA this stays unchecked. This CDR3 spans 13 amino acids. CDR1 is MNHNY and CDR2 is SVGAGI in the germline V gene (reference sequence). CDR3 loop: CASIPGTGAEAFF.

The CDR3 spells CASSSGSTVTGELFF. The chain is built from TRBV7-9 and TRBJ2-2. This CDR3 comprises 15 residues. Germline lookup yields CDR1 SEHNR and CDR2 FQNEAQ (reference sequence).

The V gene is TRBV12-5, the J gene TRBJ2-2; the TCRdb call, TRBD1, lacks DNA for checking. The germline gives CDR1 LGHNT, CDR2 FRNRAP. This CDR3 comprises 16 residues. CDR3: CASGFRAGGEHGELFF.

The chain has TRBV5-1 and TRBJ2-1; TCRdb picks TRBD2, but there is no DNA to check that call. This CDR3 comprises 16 residues. Per germline, CDR1 SGHRS and CDR2 YFSETQ. The chain's CDR3 is CASSATGLAGANEQFF.

CDR3 residues: CASRIQESDTQYF. The chain recombines TRBV7-9 with TRBJ2-3; TCRdb returns TRBD1, unconfirmable since there is no DNA. Per the germline V gene, CDR1 is SEHNR and CDR2 is FQNEAQ (reference sequence). This CDR3 has 13 residues.

The chain is built from TRBV28 and TRBJ2-1; TCRdb returns TRBD2, unconfirmable since there is no DNA. Germline CDR1 MDHEN, CDR2 SYDVKM. This CDR3 contains 13 residues. The CDR3 sequence: CASSVGTPGEQFF.

Here the CDR3 reads CASSQMTGGATDTQYF. The chain couples TRBV4-1 to TRBJ2-3; TCRdb proposes TRBD1, but this gene call is untestable without DNA. This CDR3 contains 16 residues. Germline CDR1 reads MGHRA; CDR2 reads YSYEKL.

The genes are TRBV27 and TRBJ1-6; absent DNA, TCRdb's TRBD1 call cannot be checked. From germline, CDR1 is MNHEY and CDR2 SMNVEV (reference sequence). There are 15 residues in the CDR3. This chain's CDR3 is CASSDRGGFNSPLHF.

The chain uses TRBV5-1 and TRBJ1-4. The CDR3 covers 15 residues. Germline CDR1 SGHRS, CDR2 YFSETQ. The CDR3 spells CASSLDRGEGEKLFF.

This chain links TRBV29-1 with TRBJ2-1; the D gene TCRdb calls, TRBD1, cannot be checked with no DNA. The CDR3 consists of 15 residues. The germline CDR1 and CDR2 sequences are SQVTM and ANQGSEA. The CDR3 spells CSVDRVLGSYNEQFF.

V and J are TRBV5-6 and TRBJ2-3; TCRdb lists TRBD1, though no DNA is available to test this call. The CDR3 totals 16 residues. Germline V gene data show CDR1 as SGHDT and CDR2 as YYEEEE. CDR3 loop: CASSSDREGLTDTQYF.

This chain joins TRBV27 and TRBJ2-3. CDR1 and CDR2 from the germline V gene are MNHEY and SMNVEV (reference sequence). The CDR3 is made up of 16 amino acids. The CDR3 region is CASSLSTGRWTDTQYF.

The chain joins TRBV6-9 to TRBJ2-2; checking the TCRdb D call of TRBD2 is not possible without DNA. This CDR3 comprises 15 residues. Per germline, CDR1 MNHGY and CDR2 SVAAGI. Here the CDR3 reads CASSPEPSGTGELFF.

The chain employs TRBV4-1 and TRBJ2-7; the TRBD1 assignment by TCRdb is unverifiable without DNA. The CDR3 is 15 residues long. The germline CDR1 and CDR2 sequences are MGHRA and YSYEKL. The CDR3 loop is CASSEGPGPTYEQYF.

This chain joins TRBV5-5 and TRBJ2-5. CDR1 and CDR2 from the germline V gene are SGHKS and YYEKEE (reference sequence). CDR3 length equals 13 residues. CDR3 protein: CASSFSQQETQYF.